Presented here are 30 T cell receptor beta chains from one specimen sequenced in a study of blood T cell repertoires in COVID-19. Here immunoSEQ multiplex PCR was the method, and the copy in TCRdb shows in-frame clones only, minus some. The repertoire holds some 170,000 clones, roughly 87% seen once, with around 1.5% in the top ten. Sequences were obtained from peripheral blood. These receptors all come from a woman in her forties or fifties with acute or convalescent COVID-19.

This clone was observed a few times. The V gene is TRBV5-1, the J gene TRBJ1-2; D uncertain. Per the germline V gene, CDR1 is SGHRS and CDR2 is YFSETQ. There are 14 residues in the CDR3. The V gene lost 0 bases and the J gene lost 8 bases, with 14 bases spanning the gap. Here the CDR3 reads CASSLDRRMEGYTF. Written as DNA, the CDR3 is TGCGCCAGCAGCTTGGATCGACGTATGGAGGGCTACACCTTC. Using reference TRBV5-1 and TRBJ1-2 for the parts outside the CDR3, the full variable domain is KAGVTQTPRYLIKTRGQQVTLSCSPISGHRSVSWYQQTPGQGLQFLFEYFSETQRNKGNFPGRFSGRQFSNSRSEMNVSTLELGDSALYLCASSLDRRMEGYTFGSGTRLTVV.

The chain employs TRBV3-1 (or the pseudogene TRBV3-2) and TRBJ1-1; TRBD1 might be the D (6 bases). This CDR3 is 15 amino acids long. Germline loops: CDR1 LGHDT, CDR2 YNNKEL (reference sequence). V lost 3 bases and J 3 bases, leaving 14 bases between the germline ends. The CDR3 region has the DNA TGTGCCAGCAGCCAGGACACAGGGCGGTACACTGAAGCTTTCTTT. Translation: CASSQDTGRYTEAFF.

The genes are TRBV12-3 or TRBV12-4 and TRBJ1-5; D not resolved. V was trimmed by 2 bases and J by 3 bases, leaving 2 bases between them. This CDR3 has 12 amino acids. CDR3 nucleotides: TGTGCCAGCAGTTTATACAATCAGCCCCAGCATTTT. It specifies CASSLYNQPQHF.

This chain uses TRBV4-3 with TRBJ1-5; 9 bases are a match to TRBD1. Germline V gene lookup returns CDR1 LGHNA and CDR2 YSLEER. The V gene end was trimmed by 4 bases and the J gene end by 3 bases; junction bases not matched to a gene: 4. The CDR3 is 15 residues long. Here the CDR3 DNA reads TGCGCCAGCAGCCGGGGACAGGGCCCCAATCAGCCCCAGCATTTT. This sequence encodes CASSRGQGPNQPQHF.

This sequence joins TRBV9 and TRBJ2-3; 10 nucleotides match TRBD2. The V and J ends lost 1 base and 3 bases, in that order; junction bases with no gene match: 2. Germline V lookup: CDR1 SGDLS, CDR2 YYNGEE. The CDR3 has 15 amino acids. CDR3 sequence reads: CASSVSGRETDTQYF. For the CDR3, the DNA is TGTGCCAGCAGCGTAAGCGGGAGGGAGACAGATACGCAGTATTTT.

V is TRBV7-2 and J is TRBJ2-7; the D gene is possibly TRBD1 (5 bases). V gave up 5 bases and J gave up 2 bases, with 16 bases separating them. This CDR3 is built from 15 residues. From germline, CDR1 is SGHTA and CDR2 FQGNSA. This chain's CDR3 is CASSQGPSYTYEQYF. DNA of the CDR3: TGTGCCAGCAGCCAGGGCCCTTCCTACACCTACGAGCAGTACTTC.

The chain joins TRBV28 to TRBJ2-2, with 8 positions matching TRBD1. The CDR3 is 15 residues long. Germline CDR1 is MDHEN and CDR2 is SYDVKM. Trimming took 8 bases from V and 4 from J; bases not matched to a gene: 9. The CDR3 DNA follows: TGTGCCAGCCACACGACAGGGGAAGGCACCGGGGAGCTGTTTTTT. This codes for CASHTTGEGTGELFF.

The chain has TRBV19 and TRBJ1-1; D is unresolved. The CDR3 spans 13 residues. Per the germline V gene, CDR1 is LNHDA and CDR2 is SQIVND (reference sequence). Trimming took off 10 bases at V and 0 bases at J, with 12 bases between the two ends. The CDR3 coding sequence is TGTGCCACCTACGGGGTTATGAACACTGAAGCTTTCTTT. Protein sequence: CATYGVMNTEAFF.

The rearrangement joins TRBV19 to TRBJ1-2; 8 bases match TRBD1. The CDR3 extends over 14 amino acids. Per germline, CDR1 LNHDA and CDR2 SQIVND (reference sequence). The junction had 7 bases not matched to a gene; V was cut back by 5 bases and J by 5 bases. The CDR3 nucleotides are TGTGCCAGTAGTTTGGACAGGGAGAGGTATGGCTACACCTTC. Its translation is CASSLDRERYGYTF.

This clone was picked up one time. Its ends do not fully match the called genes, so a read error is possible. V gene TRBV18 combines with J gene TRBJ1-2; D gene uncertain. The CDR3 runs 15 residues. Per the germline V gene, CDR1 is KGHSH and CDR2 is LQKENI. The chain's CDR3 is CASSPREVTSYGYTF. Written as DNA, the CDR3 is TGTGCCAGCTCTCCACGCGAGGTCACGAGCTATGGCTACACCTTC.

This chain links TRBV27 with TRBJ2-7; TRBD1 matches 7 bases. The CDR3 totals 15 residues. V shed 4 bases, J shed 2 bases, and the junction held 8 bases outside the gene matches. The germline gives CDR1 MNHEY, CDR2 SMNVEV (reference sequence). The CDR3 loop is CASSSSAGTAYEQYF. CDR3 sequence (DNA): TGTGCCAGCAGTTCATCTGCCGGGACAGCCTACGAGCAGTACTTC.

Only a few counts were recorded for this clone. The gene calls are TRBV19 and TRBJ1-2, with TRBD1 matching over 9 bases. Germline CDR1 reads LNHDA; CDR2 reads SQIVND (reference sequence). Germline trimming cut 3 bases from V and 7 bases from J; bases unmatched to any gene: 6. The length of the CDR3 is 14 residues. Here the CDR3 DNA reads TGTGCCAGTAGTATGGGAACAGGGGGCCCTGGCTACACCTTC. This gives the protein CASSMGTGGPGYTF.

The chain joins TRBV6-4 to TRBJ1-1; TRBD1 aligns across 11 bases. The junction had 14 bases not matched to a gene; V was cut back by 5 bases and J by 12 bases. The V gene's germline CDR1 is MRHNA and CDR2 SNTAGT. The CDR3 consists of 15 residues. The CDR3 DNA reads TGTGCCAGCAGTCCCGGACAGGGGGCCTCATTCGGGACTTTCTTT. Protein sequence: CASSPGQGASFGTFF.

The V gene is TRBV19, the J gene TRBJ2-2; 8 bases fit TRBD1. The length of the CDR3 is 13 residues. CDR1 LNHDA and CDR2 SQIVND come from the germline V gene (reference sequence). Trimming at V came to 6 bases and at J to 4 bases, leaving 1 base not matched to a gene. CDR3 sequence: CASRDRATGELFF. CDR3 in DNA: TGTGCCAGTAGGGACAGGGCCACCGGGGAGCTGTTTTTT.

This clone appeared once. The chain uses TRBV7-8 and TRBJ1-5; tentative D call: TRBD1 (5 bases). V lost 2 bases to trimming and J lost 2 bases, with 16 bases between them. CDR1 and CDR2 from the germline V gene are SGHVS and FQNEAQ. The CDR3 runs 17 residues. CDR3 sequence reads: CASSLFRDFEGNQPQHF. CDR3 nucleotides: TGTGCCAGCAGCTTATTCAGGGACTTTGAAGGCAATCAGCCCCAGCATTTT.

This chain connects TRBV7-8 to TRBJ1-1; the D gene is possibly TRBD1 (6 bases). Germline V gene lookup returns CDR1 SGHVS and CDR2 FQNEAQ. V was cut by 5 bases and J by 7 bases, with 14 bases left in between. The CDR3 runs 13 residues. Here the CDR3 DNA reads TGTGCCAGCAGCCGGGACACCCTAAATGAAGCTTTCTTT. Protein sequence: CASSRDTLNEAFF. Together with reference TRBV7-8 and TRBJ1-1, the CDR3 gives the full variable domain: GAGVSQSPRYKVAKRGQDVALRCDPISGHVSLFWYQQALGQGPEFLTYFQNEAQLDKSGLPSDRFFAERPEGSVSTLKIQRTQQEDSAVYLCASSRDTLNEAFFGQGTRLTVV.

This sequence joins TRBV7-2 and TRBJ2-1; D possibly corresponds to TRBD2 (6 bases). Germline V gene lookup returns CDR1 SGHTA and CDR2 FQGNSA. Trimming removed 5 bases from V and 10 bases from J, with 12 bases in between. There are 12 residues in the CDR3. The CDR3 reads CASSPSRGEQFF. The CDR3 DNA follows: TGTGCCAGCAGCCCATCCCGGGGGGAGCAGTTCTTC.

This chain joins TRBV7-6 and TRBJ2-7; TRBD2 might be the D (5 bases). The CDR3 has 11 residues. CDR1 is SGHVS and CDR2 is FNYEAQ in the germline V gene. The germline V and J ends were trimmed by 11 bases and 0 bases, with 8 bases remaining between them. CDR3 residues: CASGYSYEQYF. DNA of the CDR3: TGTGCCTCGGGATACTCCTACGAGCAGTACTTC.

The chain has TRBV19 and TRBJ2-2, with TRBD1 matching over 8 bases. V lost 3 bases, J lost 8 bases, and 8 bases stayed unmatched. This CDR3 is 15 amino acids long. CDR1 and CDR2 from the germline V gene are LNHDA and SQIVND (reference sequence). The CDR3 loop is CASSITAGGSGELFF. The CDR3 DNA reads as TGTGCCAGTAGTATTACGGCAGGGGGCTCGGGGGAGCTGTTTTTT.

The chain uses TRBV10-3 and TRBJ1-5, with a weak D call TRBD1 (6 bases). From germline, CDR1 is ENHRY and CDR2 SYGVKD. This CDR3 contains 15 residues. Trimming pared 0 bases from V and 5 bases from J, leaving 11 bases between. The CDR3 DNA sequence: TGTGCCATCAGTGAGTCGGCGGCAGGGGATCAGCCCCAGCATTTT. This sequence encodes CAISESAAGDQPQHF.

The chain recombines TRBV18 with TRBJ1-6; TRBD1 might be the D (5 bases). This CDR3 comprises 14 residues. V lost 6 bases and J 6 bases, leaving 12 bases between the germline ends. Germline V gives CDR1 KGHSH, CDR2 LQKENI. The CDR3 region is CASSPLGPNSPLHF. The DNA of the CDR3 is TGTGCCAGCTCCCCCCTGGGGCCTAATTCACCCCTCCACTTT.

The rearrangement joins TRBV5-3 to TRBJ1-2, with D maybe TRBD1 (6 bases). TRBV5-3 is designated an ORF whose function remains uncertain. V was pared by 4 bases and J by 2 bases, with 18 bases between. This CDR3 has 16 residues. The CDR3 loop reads CARSPNPRGANYGYTF. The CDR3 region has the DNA TGTGCCAGAAGCCCGAACCCCAGGGGCGCCAACTATGGCTACACCTTC.

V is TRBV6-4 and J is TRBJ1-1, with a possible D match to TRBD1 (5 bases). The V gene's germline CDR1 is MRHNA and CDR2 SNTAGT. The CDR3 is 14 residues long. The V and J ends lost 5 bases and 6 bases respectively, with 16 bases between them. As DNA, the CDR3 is TGTGCCAGCAGTCCAGCGGGGGTCAGGGCTGAAGCTTTCTTT. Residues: CASSPAGVRAEAFF.

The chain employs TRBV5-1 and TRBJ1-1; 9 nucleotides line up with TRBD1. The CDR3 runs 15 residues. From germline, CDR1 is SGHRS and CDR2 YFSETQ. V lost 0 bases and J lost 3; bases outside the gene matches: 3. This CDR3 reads CASSLAGQGDTEAFF. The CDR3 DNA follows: TGCGCCAGCAGCTTGGCGGGACAGGGTGACACTGAAGCTTTCTTT.

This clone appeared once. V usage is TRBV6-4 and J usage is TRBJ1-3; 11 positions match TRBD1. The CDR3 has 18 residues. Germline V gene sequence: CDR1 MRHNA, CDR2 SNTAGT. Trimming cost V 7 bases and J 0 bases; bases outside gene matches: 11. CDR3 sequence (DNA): TGTGCCAGCATGAGGGACAGGGGGGCTCCATTCTCTGGAAACACCATATATTTT. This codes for CASMRDRGAPFSGNTIYF.

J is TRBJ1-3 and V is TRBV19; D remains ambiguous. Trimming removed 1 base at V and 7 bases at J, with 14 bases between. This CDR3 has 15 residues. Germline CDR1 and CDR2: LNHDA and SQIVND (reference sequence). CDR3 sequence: CASSIGDERRNTIYF. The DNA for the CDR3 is TGTGCCAGTAGTATAGGTGATGAGCGGAGGAACACCATATATTTT. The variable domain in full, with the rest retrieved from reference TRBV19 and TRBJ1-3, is DGGITQSPKYLFRKEGQNVTLSCEQNLNHDAMYWYRQDPGQGLRLIYYSQIVNDFQKGDIAEGYSVSREKKESFPLTVTSAQKNPTAFYLCASSIGDERRNTIYFGEGSWLTVV.

CDR3 coding DNA: TGCGCCAGCAGCCAAGACAGCCTACCCCGAGGGATGACGAACACTGAAGCTTTCTTT. Its protein product is CASSQDSLPRGMTNTEAFF. The chain joins TRBV4-1 to TRBJ1-1; D is ambiguous. V lost 0 bases and J lost 1, with 21 bases in between. The V gene's germline CDR1 is MGHRA and CDR2 YSYEKL. The CDR3 runs to 19 residues.

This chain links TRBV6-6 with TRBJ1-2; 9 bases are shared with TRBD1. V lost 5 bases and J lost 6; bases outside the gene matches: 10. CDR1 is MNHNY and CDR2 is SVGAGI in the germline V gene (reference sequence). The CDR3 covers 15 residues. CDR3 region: CASSLDPWDRDGYTF. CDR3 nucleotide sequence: TGTGCCAGCAGTCTCGACCCCTGGGACAGGGATGGCTACACCTTC.

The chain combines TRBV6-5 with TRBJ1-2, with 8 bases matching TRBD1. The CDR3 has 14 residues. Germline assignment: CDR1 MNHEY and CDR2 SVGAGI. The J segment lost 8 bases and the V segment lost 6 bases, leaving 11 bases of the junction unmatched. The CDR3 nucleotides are TGTGCCAGCAGCCAATCCTCAGGGGGCTACGGCTACACCTTC. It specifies CASSQSSGGYGYTF.

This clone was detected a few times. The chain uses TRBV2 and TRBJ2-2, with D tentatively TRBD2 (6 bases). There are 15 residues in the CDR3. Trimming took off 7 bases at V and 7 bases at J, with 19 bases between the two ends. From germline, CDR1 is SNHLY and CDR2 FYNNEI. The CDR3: CASTIRRGGNGELFF. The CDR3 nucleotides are TGTGCCAGCACTATACGGCGGGGCGGAAACGGGGAGCTGTTTTTT. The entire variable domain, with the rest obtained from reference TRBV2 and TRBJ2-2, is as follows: EPEVTQTPSHQVTQMGQEVILRCVPISNHLYFYWYRQILGQKVEFLVSFYNNEISEKSEIFDDQFSVERPDGSNFTLKIRSTKLEDSAMYFCASTIRRGGNGELFFGEGSRLTVL.